Following are 10 T cell receptor beta chains from one sample sequenced in a study of blood T cells in healthy people across ages. A second PCR, run for roughly 7 to 11 cycles, used a sample-barcoded 5' primer plus a J-beta primer mix. TCRdb reprocessed the 5' RACE reads with MiXCR, giving one entry per CDR3 protein. The profile shows 1.5 million or so distinct CDR3 sequences, 42% of them singletons. Sequencing input: blood. Receptors originate from a woman between 18 and 29 years old in good health.

The chain uses TRBV12-3 or TRBV12-4 and TRBJ2-7; D gene ambiguous. The V and J ends lost 3 bases and 3 bases respectively, with 6 bases between them. The CDR3 is 12 amino acids. In nucleotides, the CDR3 is TGTGCCAGCAGTTTTTGGGTCTACGAGCAGTACTTC. Protein sequence: CASSFWVYEQYF.

This clonotype was found a few times. V is TRBV29-1 and J is TRBJ2-7, with 13 bases lining up with TRBD2. With V trimmed by 7 bases and J by 7 bases, 4 bases remained unmatched. The CDR3 totals 12 residues. The germline CDR1 and CDR2 sequences are SQVTM and ANQGSEA. The CDR3 is CSAGLAGAEQYF. The DNA for the CDR3 is TGCAGCGCAGGACTAGCGGGAGCAGAGCAGTACTTC.

This sequence joins TRBV3-1 and TRBJ2-3; 9 nucleotides line up with TRBD1. Trimming cost V 5 bases and J 2 bases; bases outside gene matches: 8. Germline lookup yields CDR1 LGHDT and CDR2 YNNKEL (reference sequence). The length of the CDR3 is 16 residues. DNA of the CDR3: TGTGCCAGCAGCTCCAGGACAGGGGCCATCACAGATACGCAGTATTTT. Protein product: CASSSRTGAITDTQYF.

The table lists this clonotype with a few counts. V gene TRBV5-1 combines with J gene TRBJ2-3; 7 bases agree with TRBD1. The germline gives CDR1 SGHRS, CDR2 YFSETQ. V lost 0 bases to trimming and J lost 5 bases; unmatched junction nucleotides: 3. This CDR3 has 14 amino acids. The CDR3 loop reads CASSLEGAEDTQYF. The CDR3 DNA is TGCGCCAGCAGCTTGGAGGGGGCGGAAGATACGCAGTATTTT.

This chain links TRBV29-1 with TRBJ2-7; 9 nucleotides agree with TRBD1. Trimming took 3 bases from V and 1 from J; bases not matched to a gene: 7. The CDR3 runs to 15 residues. CDR1 and CDR2 (germline): SQVTM, ANQGSEA. The CDR3 protein is CSVDRGQGPSYEQYF. In DNA form, the CDR3 reads TGCAGCGTTGACAGGGGACAGGGTCCATCCTACGAGCAGTACTTC.

This clonotype was seen at least ten times. The chain is built from TRBV3-1 and TRBJ2-3, with D possibly being TRBD1 or TRBD2 (5 bases each). The CDR3 spans 14 residues. V was pared by 1 base and J by 0 bases, with 5 bases between. Germline CDR1 LGHDT, CDR2 YNNKEL (reference sequence). This CDR3 reads CASSQGGSTDTQYF. CDR3 bases: TGTGCCAGCAGCCAAGGGGGGAGCACAGATACGCAGTATTTT.

This chain links TRBV2 with TRBJ1-2; TRBD1 agrees at 10 bases. There are 18 residues in the CDR3. Germline assignment: CDR1 SNHLY and CDR2 FYNNEI. Trimming took 4 bases from V and 7 from J; bases not matched to a gene: 18. The CDR3 bases are TGTGCCAGCAGTGCCCTGTTTATAGGACAGGGGGGGTACTTTGGCTACACCTTC. It encodes CASSALFIGQGGYFGYTF.

A word on this clonotype: A junction boundary mismatches the germline segment, possibly from a read error. This chain links TRBV5-1 with TRBJ2-3; 7 nucleotides align to TRBD2. The CDR3 loop spans 16 amino acids. CDR1 and CDR2 (germline): SGHRS, YFSETQ. CDR3 in amino acids: CASSYSGTLWADAQYF. CDR3 coding DNA: TGCGCCAGCAGCTACAGCGGGACCCTCTGGGCAGATGCGCAGTATTTT.

The chain combines TRBV6-5 with TRBJ1-1, with D possibly matching TRBD1 (6 bases). The length of the CDR3 is 11 residues. The V gene's germline CDR1 is MNHEY and CDR2 SVGAGI. Trimming shortened V by 6 bases and J by 8 bases, and 10 bases separated the two germline ends. This CDR3 reads CASRGAKEAFF. Here the CDR3 DNA reads TGTGCCAGCAGGGGGGCCAAGGAAGCTTTCTTT.

This clonotype was recorded a few times. The gene calls are TRBV29-1 and TRBJ1-2; the D is unclear. The CDR3 length is 12 residues. CDR1 SQVTM and CDR2 ANQGSEA come from the germline V gene. Trimming shortened V by 2 bases and J by 8 bases, and 12 bases separated the two germline ends. Written as DNA, the CDR3 is TGCAGCGTTGAACGCCGGGTGGCAGGCTACACCTTC. It translates to CSVERRVAGYTF.